This passage covers 22 T cell receptor beta chains from one sample sequenced in a study of T-cell reconstitution after alpha-beta-depleted transplantation in children. Using unique molecular identifiers, the investigators prepared the TCRbeta library. Via MiXCR, TCRdb re-called the PCR reads, giving one row per CDR3 protein. The sample consists of about 610,000 distinct CDR3 sequences, 10% to 13% of them appearing once. The sequencing here drew on PBMCs from the stem cell graft donor, taken from the stem cell graft. These receptors were taken from a human donor who donated a stem cell graft to a child with acute myeloid leukemia.

This clonotype was recorded many times. The genes are TRBV29-1 and TRBJ2-3; unclear D gene. Germline V gives CDR1 SQVTM, CDR2 ANQGSEA. The CDR3 has 12 amino acids. V was cut by 5 bases and J by 2 bases, with 8 bases left in between. This chain's CDR3 is CSVRAATDTQYF. Written as DNA, the CDR3 is TGCAGCGTTAGGGCCGCCACAGATACGCAGTATTTT.

CDR3 sequence (DNA): TGTGCCAGCACCAAAGGGACTAGCGGGACCTACGAGCAGTACTTC. Encoded protein: CASTKGTSGTYEQYF. The chain is built from TRBV12-3 or TRBV12-4 and TRBJ2-7; TRBD2 matches at 13 bases. This CDR3 has 15 residues. Trimming at V came to 7 bases and at J to 2 bases, leaving 5 bases not matched to a gene.

The rearrangement uses TRBV7-2 and TRBJ1-5, with D possibly TRBD1 on 5 matching bases. Germline CDR1 and CDR2: SGHTA and FQGNSA. Trimming stripped 1 base from V and 1 base from J, with 17 bases between. This CDR3 has 18 residues. The CDR3 nucleotides read TGTGCCAGCAGCTTAGGTTATCCAGGGTTGATGAGCAATCAGCCCCAGCATTTT. Translating it yields CASSLGYPGLMSNQPQHF.

About this clonotype: A clone one base away is much larger, so this may be a read error. J is TRBJ2-1 and V is TRBV12-3 or TRBV12-4; 7 positions match TRBD2. J was trimmed by 1 base and V by 3 bases; bases with no gene match: 3. The length of the CDR3 is 15 residues. CDR3 DNA sequence: TGTGCCAGCAGTTTTCTAGCGGTGTCCTACAATGAGCAGTTCTTC. It translates to CASSFLAVSYNEQFF.

V is TRBV27 and J is TRBJ2-1, with D hard to call. The CDR3 loop spans 15 amino acids. V lost 5 bases to trimming and J lost 7 bases, with 18 bases between them. The germline V gene has CDR1 MNHEY and CDR2 SMNVEV (reference sequence). The DNA for the CDR3 is TGTGCCAGCAGTCAGGATGGTAGCCTAGTGAATGAGCAGTTCTTC. It is translated as CASSQDGSLVNEQFF.

This clonotype was counted at least ten times. V usage is TRBV20-1 and J usage is TRBJ2-1, with 10 bases matching TRBD2. Losses at the gene ends were 3 bases for V and 3 bases for J; bases not matched to a gene: 8. CDR3 size: 16 residues. Per germline, CDR1 DFQATT and CDR2 SNEGSKA (reference sequence). Written as DNA, the CDR3 is TGCAGTGCTAGTGCGTCAACTAGCGGGAACTACAATGAGCAGTTCTTC. This encodes CSASASTSGNYNEQFF.

V gene TRBV6-5 combines with J gene TRBJ2-7; 8 bases line up with TRBD2. The J segment lost 0 bases and the V segment lost 0 bases, leaving 10 bases of the junction unmatched. Germline V gives CDR1 MNHEY, CDR2 SVGAGI. The CDR3 totals 18 residues. The CDR3 bases are TGTGCCAGCAGTTACTCCTCACGCAATAGCGGGACCTCCTACGAGCAGTACTTC. Amino acid sequence: CASSYSSRNSGTSYEQYF.

This clonotype turned up a few times. The chain recombines TRBV5-1 with TRBJ2-5; no clear D. Per the germline V gene, CDR1 is SGHRS and CDR2 is YFSETQ. The CDR3 covers 16 residues. V was pared by 0 bases and J by 5 bases, with 17 bases between. CDR3 coding DNA: TGCGCCAGCAGCTTGGCCATGGGTGCGTCAAAGGAGACCCAGTACTTC. Its translation is CASSLAMGASKETQYF.

In this sample, this clonotype turned up many times. V is TRBV27 and J is TRBJ2-1; no reliable D call. V lost 2 bases and J 0 bases, leaving 5 bases between the germline ends. The CDR3 consists of 14 residues. The germline V gene encodes CDR1 MNHEY and CDR2 SMNVEV (reference sequence). In DNA form, the CDR3 reads TGTGCCAGCAGTTTAGATAGCTCCTACAATGAGCAGTTCTTC. Translating gives CASSLDSSYNEQFF.

At least ten counts were recorded for this clonotype. This sequence joins TRBV20-1 and TRBJ1-1, with unresolved D. V was trimmed by 6 bases and J by 2 bases, leaving 7 bases between them. Per germline, CDR1 DFQATT and CDR2 SNEGSKA (reference sequence). The CDR3 contains 11 residues. In nucleotides, the CDR3 is TGCAGTGCCATAAGAAACACTGAAGCTTTCTTT. This codes for CSAIRNTEAFF.

The chain combines TRBV30 with TRBJ2-7; TRBD2 is a possible D gene (6 bases). Trimming took 3 bases from V and 5 from J, leaving 11 bases between them. The CDR3 extends over 12 amino acids. In germline, CDR1 is GTSNPN, CDR2 SVGIG (reference sequence). CDR3 in amino acids: CAWSIRGNEQYF. The CDR3 DNA is TGTGCCTGGAGCATCCGGGGGAACGAGCAGTACTTC.

This chain uses TRBV27 with TRBJ2-7; 8 nucleotides line up with TRBD1. CDR1 is MNHEY and CDR2 is SMNVEV in the germline V gene (reference sequence). The CDR3 spans 15 residues. Unmatched junction bases numbered 12, after V lost 8 bases and J lost 3 bases. In nucleotides, the CDR3 is TGTGCCAGCGCAATCAGGGGACAGGAAAACTACGAGCAGTACTTC. Its protein is CASAIRGQENYEQYF.

This clonotype was found a few times. The V gene is TRBV7-9, the J gene TRBJ2-1; 11 bases align to TRBD2. This CDR3 region has 17 residues. Germline V gene lookup returns CDR1 SEHNR and CDR2 FQNEAQ (reference sequence). V shed 7 bases and J 2 bases; nucleotides not matched to a gene: 10. CDR3 nucleotides: TGTGCCAGCATGGGGCTAGCGGGAGGTTCCGCCTACAATGAGCAGTTCTTC. Amino acids: CASMGLAGGSAYNEQFF. The whole variable domain, remainder taken from reference TRBV7-9 and TRBJ2-1, is DTGVSQNPRHKITKRGQNVTFRCDPISEHNRLYWYRQTLGQGPEFLTYFQNEAQLEKSRLLSDRFSAERPKGSFSTLEIQRTEQGDSAMYLCASMGLAGGSAYNEQFFGPGTRLTVL.

The chain is built from TRBV29-1 and TRBJ1-1, with D possibly matching TRBD1 (6 bases). The CDR3 consists of 12 residues. Germline V lookup: CDR1 SQVTM, CDR2 ANQGSEA. V lost 4 bases to trimming and J lost 2 bases, with 8 bases between them. CDR3 DNA: TGCAGCGTTGCGGGGGCCAACACTGAAGCTTTCTTT. Translation gives CSVAGANTEAFF.

This chain joins TRBV13 and TRBJ1-2; D not resolved. The V end lost 5 bases, the J end lost 0 bases, and 13 bases lay between the germline ends. Germline CDR1 PRHDT, CDR2 FYEKMQ (reference sequence). CDR3 length: 15 residues. CDR3 in DNA: TGTGCCAGCAGCCACGCCGGGTCCTCTAACTATGGCTACACCTTC. It encodes CASSHAGSSNYGYTF.

This chain joins TRBV5-1 and TRBJ2-5; no definite D call. Germline V lookup: CDR1 SGHRS, CDR2 YFSETQ. The CDR3 contains 13 residues. Trimming shortened V by 4 bases and J by 5 bases, and 12 bases separated the two germline ends. CDR3 sequence (DNA): TGCGCCAGCAGCCAAAACGATTTGGAGACCCAGTACTTC. Translated, it gives CASSQNDLETQYF.

The V gene is TRBV4-1, the J gene TRBJ2-3; TRBD1 is a possible D gene (6 bases). V lost 5 bases and J lost 1, with 16 bases in between. CDR3 length: 16 residues. From germline, CDR1 is MGHRA and CDR2 YSYEKL. The CDR3 DNA is TGCGCCAGCAGCTTTTCTCAGGGGATCGGCACAGATACGCAGTATTTT. It is translated as CASSFSQGIGTDTQYF.

The chain couples TRBV15 to TRBJ1-1; D is unclear. The ends were cut back, 5 bases at V and 3 bases at J, with 13 bases in the middle. The CDR3 is made up of 14 amino acids. The germline V gene encodes CDR1 LNHNV and CDR2 YYDKDF (reference sequence). The CDR3 DNA follows: TGTGCCACCAGCGACGGTAGGAGGTACACTGAAGCTTTCTTT. Translated: CATSDGRRYTEAFF.

The sample holds many counts of this clonotype. This sequence joins TRBV9 and TRBJ2-5; D is uncertain. V gave up 0 bases and J gave up 5 bases, with 2 bases separating them. The CDR3 is 11 residues long. Germline V lookup: CDR1 SGDLS, CDR2 YYNGEE. The CDR3, as DNA: TGTGCCAGCAGCGTAGCGGAGACCCAGTACTTC. It encodes CASSVAETQYF.

This clonotype was detected ten times or more. The chain employs TRBV12-3 or TRBV12-4 and TRBJ2-5; either TRBD1 or TRBD2 may fit D (7 bases each). Trimming removed 10 bases at V and 4 bases at J, with 10 bases between. The CDR3 has 11 amino acids. CDR3 in amino acids: CATRGGETQYF. CDR3 nucleotides: TGTGCCACCAGGGGGGGAGAGACCCAGTACTTC.

The V and J genes are TRBV6-5 and TRBJ1-2; 7 bases map to TRBD1. CDR1 and CDR2 (germline): MNHEY, SVGAGI. The length of the CDR3 is 15 residues. J lost 1 base, V lost 4 bases, and 6 bases had no gene match. CDR3 in DNA: TGTGCCAGCAGTTCACAGGGGAGGGATAACTATGGCTACACCTTC. Protein product: CASSSQGRDNYGYTF.

This clonotype was counted many times. The chain is built from TRBV4-2 and TRBJ2-1, with a tentative D call TRBD2 (5 bases). This CDR3 has 16 amino acids. Germline V gives CDR1 LGHNA, CDR2 YNFKEQ. V was cut by 1 base and J by 0 bases, with 10 bases left in between. CDR3 sequence (DNA): TGTGCCAGCAGCCAAGTAGGTAGCGCCTCCTACAATGAGCAGTTCTTC. Its protein product is CASSQVGSASYNEQFF.